This note documents a single T cell receptor beta chain sequence. Its target is unknown. V was cut by 0 bases and J by 5 bases, with 4 bases left in between. Germline CDR1 KGHSH, CDR2 LQKENI. This CDR3 is 12 amino acids long. This sample was included in a study of immune evolution from preneoplasia to lung adenocarcinoma. Whole-study context: HLA loss of heterozygosity: roughly 7.5% AIS, more than 14% MIA, over 25% ADC, none AAH.

Regarding the study as a whole: Later-stage lesions appeared to have more T cells, more diversity, less clonality.

Using immunoSEQ multiplex PCR, the repertoire was profiled, and TCRdb retains in-frame clones only, with some absent. The table lists 14,000 or so clones, 85% of them singletons. Each case's diagnosis was confirmed by two pathologists on H&E. This receptor was obtained from a donor aged 70 or over with lung adenocarcinoma. Sample: FFPE lung adenocarcinoma in situ tissue. The chain links TRBV18 to TRBJ2-5; D is uncertain. DNA for the CDR3: TGTGCCAGCTCACCACCGGAGGAGACCCAGTACTTC. Its protein is CASSPPEETQYF.